This T cell receptor (beta chain) stems from a study of shared clonotypes between healthy human individuals. Clones were read by immunoSEQ multiplex PCR, and TCRdb kept only the in-frame ones, dropping some. The sample has millions of clones, over 85% seen once. In germline, CDR1 is SGHRS, CDR2 YFSETQ. This CDR3 is 15 amino acids long. J lost 3 bases, V lost 4 bases, and 7 bases had no gene match. The specimen was naive CD4+ T cells sorted from blood. Subset indicated: CD45RA+ positively selected. The rearrangement uses TRBV5-1 and TRBJ2-7, with TRBD1 matching 10 bases. The sequence came from a man aged 18 to 29 in good health. DNA for the CDR3: TGCGCCAGCAGCACATGGACAGGGGGGTTCTACGAGCAGTACTTC. Its translation: CASSTWTGGFYEQYF.